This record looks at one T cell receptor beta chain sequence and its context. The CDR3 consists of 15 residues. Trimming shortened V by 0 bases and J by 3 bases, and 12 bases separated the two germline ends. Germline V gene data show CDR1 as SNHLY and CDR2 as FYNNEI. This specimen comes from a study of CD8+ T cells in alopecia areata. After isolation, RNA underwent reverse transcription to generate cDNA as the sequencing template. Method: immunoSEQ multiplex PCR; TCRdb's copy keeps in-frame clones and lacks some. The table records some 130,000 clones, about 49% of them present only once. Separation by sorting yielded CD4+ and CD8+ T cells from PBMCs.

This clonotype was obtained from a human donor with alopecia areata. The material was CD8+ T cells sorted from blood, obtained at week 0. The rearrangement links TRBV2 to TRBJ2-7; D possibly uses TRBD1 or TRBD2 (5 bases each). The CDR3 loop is CASSEAGRGGYEQYF. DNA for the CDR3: TGTGCCAGCAGTGAAGCAGGACGGGGCGGCTACGAGCAGTACTTC.